This entry concerns a single TCR beta chain. Paired alpha-beta TCRs of CD8+ T cells were analyzed by expanded emulsion RT-PCR. Looked up from germline, CDR1 is LNHDA and CDR2 is SQIVND (reference sequence). The V end lost 5 bases, the J end lost 1 base, and 12 bases lay between the germline ends. The CDR3 sequence is 15 residues long. The data originate from a study of T cell repertoires in breast cancer. A second nested PCR with blocking oligonucleotides suppressed unpaired genes. TCRdb itself ran the emulsion pairing reads through MiXCR, one entry per CDR3 protein. This sample carries tens of thousands of distinct CDR3 sequences, 45% to 50% of them seen once, and the ten largest clones take around three fifths.

This chain joins TRBV19 and TRBJ2-1; TRBD2 might be the D (6 bases). This TCR was recovered from a pool of human donors with breast cancer or a healthy control (not recorded which). Sequences were obtained from CD8+ T cells. The CDR3 DNA reads as TGTGCCAGTAGTCTCGCGGGAAAATCCTACAATGAGCAGTTCTTC. Amino acids: CASSLAGKSYNEQFF.